This T cell receptor (beta chain) was found in a study of identical twins. TCRdb independently ran MiXCR on the 5' RACE reads; one entry per CDR3 protein. The table lists about 520,000 distinct CDR3 sequences, 20% to 25% of them singletons. The CDR3 consists of 11 residues. The ends were cut back, 5 bases at V and 6 bases at J, with 8 bases in the middle. Germline lookup yields CDR1 SGHTA and CDR2 FQGNSA. The sample was also linked to a second study, of T cells expressing NK-cell markers. That work states: CD3+CD56+NKG2C+, CD3+CD56+NKG2C- and CD3+CD56-NKG2C+ T cells, once sorted, supplied the TCR beta repertoires. Dominant NKG2C+ clonotypes made up roughly 1.0-8% of CD8+ T cells in a handful of donors.

What was sequenced was CD4+ T cells sorted from blood. The clonotype originates from a woman aged 18 to 35 in good health. V gene TRBV7-2 combines with J gene TRBJ2-7, with D perhaps matching TRBD1 (6 bases). The CDR3 region has the DNA TGTGCCAGCAGCGTCAGGGGCGAGCAGTACTTC. As protein: CASSVRGEQYF.